This T cell receptor beta chain was sequenced in a study of Ad26.COV2.S vaccination and SARS-CoV-2 variants. Stated treatment: around 19 received Ad26.COV2.S at low or high dose, single or two shots; about five received placebo; per-sample allocation not given. Specimens were obtained on day 63 following the first vaccine or placebo injection. Assay used: immunoSEQ multiplex PCR; TCRdb lists only in-frame clones, some missing. The sample lists around 250,000 clones, roughly 87% seen once, with roughly 3% in the top ten. This clone was recorded a few times. J gave up 5 bases and V 0 bases, and 13 bases lay outside the gene matches. Germline V gene data show CDR1 as LGHNA and CDR2 as YSLEER. CDR3 length equals 19 residues.

This sample comprised peripheral blood, obtained in a trial of Ad26.COV2.S vaccine versus placebo. The chain is built from TRBV4-3 and TRBJ2-5; TRBD2 matches at 12 bases. The clonotype originates from a person aged 18-60 years who received the Ad26.COV2.S COVID-19 vaccine or a placebo. The CDR3, as DNA: TGCGCCAGCAGCCAAGATGCCTTCGGGCTAGCGGGGGGGCACGAGACCCAGTACTTC. This translates into CASSQDAFGLAGGHETQYF.